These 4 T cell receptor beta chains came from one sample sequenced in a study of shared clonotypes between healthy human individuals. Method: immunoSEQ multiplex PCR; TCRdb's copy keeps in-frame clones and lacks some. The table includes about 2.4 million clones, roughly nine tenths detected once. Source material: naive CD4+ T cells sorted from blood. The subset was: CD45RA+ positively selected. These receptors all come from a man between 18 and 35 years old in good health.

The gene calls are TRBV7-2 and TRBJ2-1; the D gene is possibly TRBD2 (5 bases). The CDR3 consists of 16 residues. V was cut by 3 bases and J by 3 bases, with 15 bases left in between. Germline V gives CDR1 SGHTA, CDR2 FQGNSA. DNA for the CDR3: TGTGCCAGCAGCTTTCTCCACCGGACTCTCTACAATGAGCAGTTCTTC. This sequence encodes CASSFLHRTLYNEQFF.

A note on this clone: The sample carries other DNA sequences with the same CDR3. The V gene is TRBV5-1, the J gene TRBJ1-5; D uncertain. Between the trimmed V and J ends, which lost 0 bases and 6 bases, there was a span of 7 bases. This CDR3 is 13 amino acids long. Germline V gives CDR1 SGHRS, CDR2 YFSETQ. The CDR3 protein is CASSLGSGQPQHF. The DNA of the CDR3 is TGCGCCAGCAGCTTGGGGTCAGGTCAGCCCCAGCATTTT. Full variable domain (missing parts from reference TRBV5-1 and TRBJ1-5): KAGVTQTPRYLIKTRGQQVTLSCSPISGHRSVSWYQQTPGQGLQFLFEYFSETQRNKGNFPGRFSGRQFSNSRSEMNVSTLELGDSALYLCASSLGSGQPQHFGDGTRLSIL.

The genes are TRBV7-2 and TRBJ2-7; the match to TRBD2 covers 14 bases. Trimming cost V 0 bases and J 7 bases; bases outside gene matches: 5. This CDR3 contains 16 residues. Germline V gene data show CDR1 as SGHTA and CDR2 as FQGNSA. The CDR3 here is CASSLAGLAGAEEQYF. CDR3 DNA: TGTGCCAGCAGCTTAGCGGGACTAGCGGGAGCGGAAGAGCAGTACTTC.

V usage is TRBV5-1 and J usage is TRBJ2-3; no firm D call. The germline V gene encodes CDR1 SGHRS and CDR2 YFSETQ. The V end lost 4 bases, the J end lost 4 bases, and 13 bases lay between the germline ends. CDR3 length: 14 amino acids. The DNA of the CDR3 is TGCGCCAGCAGCCCTGGGGTCAGCGCAGATACGCAGTATTTT. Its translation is CASSPGVSADTQYF.